The source of this TCR beta chain is a study of cytomegalovirus exposure and HLA in healthy donors. General study points: In a later analysis, approximately 15,000 TCR beta sequences were associated with HLA alleles at 0.05 false discovery rate. The listing of 160 or so TCR beta chains classed them as cytomegalovirus-associated. Follow-up analysis found HLA locus-dependent TCR association rates, highest for DRB1 and lowest for HLA-C.

The ends lost 1 base at V and 9 bases at J; junction bases unmatched: 11. This CDR3 contains 16 residues. Germline CDR1 KGHSH, CDR2 LQKENI. Primers included in the PCR were 60 Vbeta and 13 Jbeta primers. The repertoire was sequenced with immunoSEQ multiplex PCR; TCRdb's copy has only in-frame clones and lacks some. This table has some 120,000 clones, 80% appearing once. Concerning this clone itself: The antigen is not known.

Sequenced input: PBMCs. This rearrangement joins TRBV18 to TRBJ2-1; 8 bases match TRBD1. This sequence originates from a man in his forties or fifties in good health and CMV-seronegative. CDR3 nucleotides: TGTGCCAGCTCACCACGGTCGCAGGGGGCACATGGTGAGCAGTTCTTC. Translated: CASSPRSQGAHGEQFF.